This TCR beta chain was identified in a study of early T cells in non-severe SARS-CoV-2 infection. Whole-study context: With bulk RNA from unsorted whole blood as input, sequencing yielded unpaired chains. Findings and caveats of the study: Private and CD4 specificities were missed by VDJdb matching, skewed to anti-spike CD8.

This clonotype was observed a handful of times. What it binds is unknown. This CDR3 has 13 residues. The V gene lost 3 bases and the J gene lost 6 bases, with 13 bases spanning the gap. From germline, CDR1 is DFQATT and CDR2 SNEGSKA (reference sequence). TCRdb analysed the 5' RACE reads with MiXCR anew, one entry per CDR3 protein. The sample carries 32,000 or so distinct CDR3 sequences, over 8.5% recorded once. Sequencing was carried out using whole blood. The TCR originated in an adult who was a healthcare worker with PCR-confirmed SARS-CoV-2 infection or an uninfected control (not recorded which). V gene TRBV20-1 combines with J gene TRBJ2-3, with D perhaps TRBD2 (5 bases). The CDR3 nucleotides read TGCAGTGCTAGCGTCCCTAGCTCGGATACGCAGTATTTT. Translated: CSASVPSSDTQYF.